The present T cell receptor (beta chain) was sequenced within a study of breast tumors, draining lymph nodes, adjacent tissues. This clonotype was seen repeatedly, ten times or more. The lymph nodes were axillary draining lymph nodes from breast cancer patients. CDR1 MNHEY and CDR2 SMNVEV come from the germline V gene (reference sequence). The V segment lost 4 bases and the J segment 12 bases; nucleotides outside the gene matches: 6. The CDR3 is made up of 11 amino acids. TCRdb re-called the multiplex PCR reads with MiXCR, one entry per CDR3 protein. Altogether about 180,000 distinct CDR3 sequences are present, about 33% being singletons, with the ten largest covering about 4.5%.

Specimen: axillary lymph node tissue. The chain uses TRBV27 and TRBJ2-7, with 7 bases matching TRBD1. This TCR was recovered from a female donor with breast cancer. Some clones in this sample may be carry-over from other donors' samples. CDR3 loop: CASSSTGNLYF. CDR3 nucleotides: TGTGCCAGCAGTTCGACAGGGAATCTGTACTTC.